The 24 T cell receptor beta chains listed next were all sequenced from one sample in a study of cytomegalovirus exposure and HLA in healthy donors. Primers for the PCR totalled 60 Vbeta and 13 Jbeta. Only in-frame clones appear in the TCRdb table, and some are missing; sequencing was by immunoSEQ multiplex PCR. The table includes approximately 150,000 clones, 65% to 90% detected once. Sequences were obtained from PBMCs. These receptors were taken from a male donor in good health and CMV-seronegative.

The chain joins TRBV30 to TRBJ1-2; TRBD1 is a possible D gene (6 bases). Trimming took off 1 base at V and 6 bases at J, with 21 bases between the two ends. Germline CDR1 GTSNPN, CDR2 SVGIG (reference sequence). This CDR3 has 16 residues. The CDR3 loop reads CAWSGVRGGRRDGYTF. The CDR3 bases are TGTGCCTGGAGTGGGGTTCGGGGGGGCAGGAGGGATGGCTACACCTTC.

The CDR3 is CASEFAYEQYF. The DNA of the CDR3 is TGTGCCAGCGAGTTCGCCTACGAGCAGTACTTC. This chain connects TRBV2 to TRBJ2-7; D remains unclear. V was clipped by 8 bases and J by 2 bases, with 7 bases between them. The CDR3 totals 11 residues. In germline, CDR1 is SNHLY, CDR2 FYNNEI.

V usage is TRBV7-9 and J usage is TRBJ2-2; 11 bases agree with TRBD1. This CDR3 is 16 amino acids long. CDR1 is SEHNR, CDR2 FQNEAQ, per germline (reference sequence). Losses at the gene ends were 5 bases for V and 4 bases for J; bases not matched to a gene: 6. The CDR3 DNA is TGTGCCAGCAGCCCAAGGGACAGGGGGGGCACCGGGGAGCTGTTTTTT. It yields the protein CASSPRDRGGTGELFF.

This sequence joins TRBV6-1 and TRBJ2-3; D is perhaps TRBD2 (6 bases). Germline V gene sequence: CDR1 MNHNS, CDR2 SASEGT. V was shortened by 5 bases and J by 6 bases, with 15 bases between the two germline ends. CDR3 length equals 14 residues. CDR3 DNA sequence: TGTGCCAGCAGTCCCCTTGGGACTCTGGATACGCAGTATTTT. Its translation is CASSPLGTLDTQYF.

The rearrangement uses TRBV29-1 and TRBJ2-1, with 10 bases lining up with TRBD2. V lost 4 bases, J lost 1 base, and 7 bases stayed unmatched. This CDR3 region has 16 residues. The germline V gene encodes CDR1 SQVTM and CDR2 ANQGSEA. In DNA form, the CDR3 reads TGCAGCGTTGGGGGGGGAGCGGGGGGGTCCTACAATGAGCAGTTCTTC. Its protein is CSVGGGAGGSYNEQFF.

CDR3 sequence (DNA): TGTGCCAGCAGCTTAGACACTTTGGACAGGGAATTTGGCTACACCTTC. Its translation is CASSLDTLDREFGYTF. The chain joins TRBV7-8 to TRBJ1-2, with 8 bases that match TRBD1. The CDR3 sequence is 16 residues long. CDR1 is SGHVS, CDR2 FQNEAQ, per germline. Trimming took 1 base from V and 7 from J; bases not matched to a gene: 11.

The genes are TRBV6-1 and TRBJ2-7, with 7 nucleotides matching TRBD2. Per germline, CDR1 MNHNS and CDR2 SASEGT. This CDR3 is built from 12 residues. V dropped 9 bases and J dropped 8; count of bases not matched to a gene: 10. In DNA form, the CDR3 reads TGTGCCAGTTTGGGGGGAGCGGGGAAGCAGTACTTC. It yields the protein CASLGGAGKQYF.

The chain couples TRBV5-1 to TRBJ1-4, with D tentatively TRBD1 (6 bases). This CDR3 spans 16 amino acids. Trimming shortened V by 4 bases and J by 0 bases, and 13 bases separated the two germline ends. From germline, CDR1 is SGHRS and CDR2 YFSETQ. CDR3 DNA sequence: TGCGCCAGCAGCCCGGACAGTTTGGCAACTAATGAAAAACTGTTTTTT. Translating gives CASSPDSLATNEKLFF.

The CDR3 DNA is TGTGCCAGCAGCTTGGGACAGCCGAAGAACACTGAAGCTTTCTTT. Its protein product is CASSLGQPKNTEAFF. The chain couples TRBV11-3 to TRBJ1-1, with 7 bases lining up with TRBD1. CDR3 length: 15 residues. With V trimmed by 3 bases and J by 1 base, 5 bases remained unmatched. Per the germline V gene, CDR1 is SGHNT and CDR2 is YENEEA.

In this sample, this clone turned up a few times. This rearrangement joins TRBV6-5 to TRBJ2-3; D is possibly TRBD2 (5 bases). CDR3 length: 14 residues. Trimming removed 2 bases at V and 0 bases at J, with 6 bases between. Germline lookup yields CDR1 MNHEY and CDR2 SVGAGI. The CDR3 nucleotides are TGTGCCAGCAGTTACGGGGAGAGCACAGATACGCAGTATTTT. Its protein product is CASSYGESTDTQYF.

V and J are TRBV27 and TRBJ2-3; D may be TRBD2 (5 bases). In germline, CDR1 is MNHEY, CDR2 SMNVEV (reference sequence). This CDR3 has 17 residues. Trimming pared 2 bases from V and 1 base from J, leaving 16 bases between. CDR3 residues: CASSLPPRGLGTDTQYF. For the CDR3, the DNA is TGTGCCAGCAGTTTACCGCCCAGAGGGCTCGGCACAGATACGCAGTATTTT.

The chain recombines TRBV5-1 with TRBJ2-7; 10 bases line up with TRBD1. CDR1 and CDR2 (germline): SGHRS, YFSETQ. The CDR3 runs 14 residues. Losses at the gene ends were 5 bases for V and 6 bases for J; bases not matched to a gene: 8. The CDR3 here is CASRWRQGAGEQYF. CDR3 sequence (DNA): TGCGCCAGCAGATGGAGACAGGGGGCCGGCGAGCAGTACTTC. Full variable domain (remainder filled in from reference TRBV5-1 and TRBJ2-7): KAGVTQTPRYLIKTRGQQVTLSCSPISGHRSVSWYQQTPGQGLQFLFEYFSETQRNKGNFPGRFSGRQFSNSRSEMNVSTLELGDSALYLCASRWRQGAGEQYFGPGTRLTVT.

The CDR3 DNA is TGTGCCAGTAGTATAGGAGGACAGGGGACGTTCTACAATGAGCAGTTCTTC. Protein product: CASSIGGQGTFYNEQFF. The chain combines TRBV19 with TRBJ2-1; TRBD1 agrees at 9 bases. V was clipped by 1 base and J by 3 bases; unmatched bases: 7. Germline V lookup: CDR1 LNHDA, CDR2 SQIVND (reference sequence). This CDR3 is built from 17 residues.

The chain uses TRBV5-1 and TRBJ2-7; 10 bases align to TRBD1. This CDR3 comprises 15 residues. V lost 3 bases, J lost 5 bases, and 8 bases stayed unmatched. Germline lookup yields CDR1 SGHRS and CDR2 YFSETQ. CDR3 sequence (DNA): TGCGCCAGCAGCTCCCGGGACAGGGGCGTGGACGAGCAGTACTTC. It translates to CASSSRDRGVDEQYF.

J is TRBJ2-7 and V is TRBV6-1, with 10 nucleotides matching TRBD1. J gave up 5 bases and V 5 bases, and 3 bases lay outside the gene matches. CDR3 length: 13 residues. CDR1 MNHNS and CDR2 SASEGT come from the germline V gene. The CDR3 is CASSWGTGDEQYF. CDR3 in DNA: TGTGCCAGCAGTTGGGGGACAGGGGACGAGCAGTACTTC.

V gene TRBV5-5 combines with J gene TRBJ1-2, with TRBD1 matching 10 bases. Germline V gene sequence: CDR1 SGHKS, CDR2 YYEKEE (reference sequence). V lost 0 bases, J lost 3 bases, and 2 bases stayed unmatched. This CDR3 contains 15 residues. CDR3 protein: CASSLAGQGDYGYTF. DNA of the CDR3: TGTGCCAGCAGCTTGGCAGGACAGGGGGACTATGGCTACACCTTC. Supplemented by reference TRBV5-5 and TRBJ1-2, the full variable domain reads DAGVTQSPTHLIKTRGQQVTLRCSPISGHKSVSWYQQVLGQGPQFIFQYYEKEERGRGNFPDRFSARQFPNYSSELNVNALLLGDSALYLCASSLAGQGDYGYTFGSGTRLTVV.

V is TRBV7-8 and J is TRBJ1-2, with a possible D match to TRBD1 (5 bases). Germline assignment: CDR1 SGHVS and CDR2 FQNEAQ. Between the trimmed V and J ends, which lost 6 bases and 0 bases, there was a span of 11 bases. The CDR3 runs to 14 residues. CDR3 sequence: CASRPGSANYGYTF. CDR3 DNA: TGTGCCAGCAGGCCAGGGTCGGCTAACTATGGCTACACCTTC.

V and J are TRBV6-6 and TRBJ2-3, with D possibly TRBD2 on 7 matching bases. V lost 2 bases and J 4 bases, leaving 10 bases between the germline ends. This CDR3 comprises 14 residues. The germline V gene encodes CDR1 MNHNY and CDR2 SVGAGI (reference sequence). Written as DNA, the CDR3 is TGTGCCAGCAGTTACGGGGGGGCGGCAGATACGCAGTATTTT. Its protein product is CASSYGGAADTQYF.

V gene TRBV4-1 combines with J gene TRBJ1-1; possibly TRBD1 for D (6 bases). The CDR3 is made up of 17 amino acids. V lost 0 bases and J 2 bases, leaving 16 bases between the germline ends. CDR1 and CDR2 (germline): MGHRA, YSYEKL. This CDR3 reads CASSQDRQGYSNTEAFF. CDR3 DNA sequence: TGCGCCAGCAGCCAAGATCGGCAGGGGTACTCTAACACTGAAGCTTTCTTT.

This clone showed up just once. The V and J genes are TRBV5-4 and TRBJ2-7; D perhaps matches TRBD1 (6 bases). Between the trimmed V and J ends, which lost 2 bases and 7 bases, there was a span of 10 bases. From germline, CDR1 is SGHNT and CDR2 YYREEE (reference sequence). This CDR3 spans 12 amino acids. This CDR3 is CASSLQGGEQYF. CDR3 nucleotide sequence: TGTGCCAGCAGCTTACAGGGCGGGGAGCAGTACTTC.

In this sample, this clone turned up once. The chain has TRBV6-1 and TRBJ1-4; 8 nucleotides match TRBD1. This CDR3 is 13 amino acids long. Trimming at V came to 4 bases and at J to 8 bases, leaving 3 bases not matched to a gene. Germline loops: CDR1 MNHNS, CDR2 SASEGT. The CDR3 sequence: CASSVNRGEKLFF. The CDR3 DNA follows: TGTGCCAGCAGTGTTAACAGGGGGGAAAAACTGTTTTTT.

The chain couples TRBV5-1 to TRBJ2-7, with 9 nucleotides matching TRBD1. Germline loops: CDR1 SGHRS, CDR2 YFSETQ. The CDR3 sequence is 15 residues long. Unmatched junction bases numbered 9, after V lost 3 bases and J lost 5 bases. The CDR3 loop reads CASSYPQGAPHEQYF. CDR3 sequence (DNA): TGCGCCAGCAGCTACCCACAGGGGGCGCCCCACGAGCAGTACTTC.

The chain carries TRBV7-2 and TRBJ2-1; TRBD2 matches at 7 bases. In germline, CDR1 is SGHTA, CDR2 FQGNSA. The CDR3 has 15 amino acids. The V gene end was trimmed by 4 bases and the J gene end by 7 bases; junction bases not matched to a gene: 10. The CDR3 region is CASSYPRAAGNEQFF. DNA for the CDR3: TGTGCCAGCAGCTACCCCCGAGCAGCGGGGAATGAGCAGTTCTTC.

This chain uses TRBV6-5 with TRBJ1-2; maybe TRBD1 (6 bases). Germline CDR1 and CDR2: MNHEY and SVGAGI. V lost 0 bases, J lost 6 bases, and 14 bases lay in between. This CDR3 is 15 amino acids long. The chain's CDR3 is CASSYSKAGAHGYTF. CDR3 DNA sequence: TGTGCCAGCAGTTACTCGAAAGCGGGGGCCCATGGCTACACCTTC.